This is a list of T cell receptor beta chains from one sample in a study of T cells in Graves' hyperthyroidism and ophthalmopathy. Each CDR3 protein gets one entry after TCRdb re-called the multiplex PCR reads with MiXCR. The table shows hundreds of thousands of distinct CDR3 sequences, with approximately 16% occurring only once. The material sequenced was blood. These receptors were obtained from a woman aged 40 to 50 with Graves' ophthalmopathy. CDR3s include the opening cysteine and the closing phenylalanine or tryptophan. The D gene is left open where the match is weak. Some rows have no size entry. The others give once, few or many, or a class for an expanded clone.

clone_size	v_call	j_call	d_call	cdr3_aa	cdr3_nt
.	TRBV3-1	TRBJ2-7	.	CASSQAGALSYEQYF	TGTGCCAGCAGCCAAGCAGGGGCCCTCTCCTACGAGCAGTACTTC
.	TRBV12-3/TRBV12-4	TRBJ1-3	.	CASSRQAGNTIYF	TGTGCCAGCAGCCGACAGGCTGGAAACACCATATATTTT
many	TRBV3-1	TRBJ2-7	TRBD1	CASSKTGGPYEQYF	TGTGCCAGCAGCAAGACAGGGGGCCCCTACGAGCAGTACTTC
.	TRBV12-3/TRBV12-4	TRBJ2-2	TRBD2	CASSELAGGPGTGELFF	TGTGCCAGCAGCGAACTAGCGGGGGGGCCCGGGACCGGGGAGCTGTTTTTT
few	TRBV7-2	TRBJ2-5	TRBD1	CASSLLQGDVQETQYF	TGTGCCAGCAGCTTATTGCAGGGGGACGTACAAGAGACCCAGTACTTC
few	TRBV6-6	TRBJ1-2	.	CASSYPRGEGYTF	TGTGCCAGCAGTTACCCCAGGGGCGAAGGCTACACCTTC
.	TRBV7-2	TRBJ2-5	.	CASSRGPPPQETQYF	TGTGCCAGCAGCAGGGGCCCCCCGCCCCAAGAGACCCAGTACTTC
.	TRBV12-3/TRBV12-4	TRBJ2-5	TRBD1	CASSSRGQGRETQYF	TGTGCCAGCAGCTCGAGGGGACAGGGGCGAGAGACCCAGTACTTC
.	TRBV29-1	TRBJ1-2	.	CSVEDVERGGRNGYTF	TGCAGCGTTGAAGACGTCGAGAGGGGCGGACGAAATGGCTACACCTTC
.	TRBV7-9	TRBJ1-5	.	CASSSATESNQPQHF	TGTGCCAGCAGCTCGGCCACGGAGAGCAATCAGCCCCAGCATTTT
many	TRBV5-1	TRBJ2-3	TRBD2	CASSSRLAGSDTQYF	TGCGCCAGCAGCTCGAGACTAGCGGGGTCAGATACGCAGTATTTT
few	TRBV12-3/TRBV12-4	TRBJ2-5	.	CASSAQQGQETQYF	TGTGCCAGCAGTGCACAACAGGGACAAGAGACCCAGTACTTC
.	TRBV5-1	TRBJ1-2	.	CASSLGQDINGYTF	TGCGCCAGCAGCTTGGGACAGGATATTAATGGCTACACCTTC
.	TRBV6-1	TRBJ2-1	TRBD1	CVSKARDRGNEQFF	TGTGTCAGCAAGGCGAGGGACAGGGGGAATGAGCAGTTCTTC
many	TRBV30	TRBJ1-1	.	CAWDLGELNTEAFF	TGTGCCTGGGACCTGGGGGAGTTGAACACTGAAGCTTTCTTT
few	TRBV19	TRBJ1-5	TRBD1	CASSIMGTVAQPQHF	TGTGCCAGTAGTATTATGGGGACAGTAGCTCAGCCCCAGCATTTT
many	TRBV3-1	TRBJ2-3	TRBD2	CASSTGLAGGPYTQYF	TGTGCCAGCAGCACCGGACTAGCGGGGGGGCCGTATACGCAGTATTTT
many	TRBV28	TRBJ1-5	.	CASRPHNGDQPQHF	TGTGCCAGCAGACCACACAACGGGGATCAGCCCCAGCATTTT
few	TRBV12-3/TRBV12-4	TRBJ1-6	.	CASSLLERRDSPLHF	TGTGCCAGCAGTTTATTGGAACGAAGAGATTCACCCCTCCACTTT
.	TRBV28	TRBJ2-7	.	CASSLWGSRGFEQYF	TGTGCCAGCAGTTTATGGGGTAGTAGGGGATTCGAGCAGTACTTC
.	TRBV4-1	TRBJ1-1	.	CASSQEGQGSTEAFF	TGCGCCAGCAGCCAAGAAGGGCAGGGGAGCACTGAAGCTTTCTTT
few	TRBV10-3	TRBJ2-2	TRBD2	CAISGSASGATGELFF	TGTGCCATCAGTGGTTCGGCTAGCGGGGCCACCGGGGAGCTGTTTTTT
.	TRBV29-1	TRBJ2-1	TRBD2	CSVGGSGIYNEQFF	TGCAGCGTTGGGGGTAGCGGGATATACAATGAGCAGTTCTTC
many	TRBV2	TRBJ2-3	TRBD1	CATTDWGQGSYTQYF	TGTGCCACCACTGACTGGGGACAGGGATCCTATACGCAGTATTTT
many	TRBV4-1	TRBJ1-1	.	CASSHDIHTEAFF	TGCGCCAGCAGCCACGACATACACACTGAAGCTTTCTTT
many	TRBV20-1	TRBJ2-3	.	CSARDPSLSTDTQYF	TGCAGTGCTAGAGATCCGAGCCTGAGCACAGATACGCAGTATTTT
.	TRBV2	TRBJ1-6	TRBD1	CASRGQEYSPLHF	TGTGCCAGCAGAGGACAGGAGTATTCACCCCTCCACTTT
many	TRBV20-1	TRBJ2-1	.	CSALRAGWTYNEQFF	TGCAGTGCCCTTCGGGCAGGGTGGACCTACAATGAGCAGTTCTTC
.	TRBV29-1	TRBJ2-4	TRBD2	CSVAGTSGELAKNIQYF	TGCAGCGTTGCCGGGACTAGCGGGGAACTAGCCAAAAACATTCAGTACTTC
many	TRBV5-1	TRBJ2-1	TRBD2	CASSRTSGEGNNEQFF	TGCGCCAGCAGCCGGACTAGCGGTGAAGGAAACAATGAGCAGTTCTTC
many	TRBV6-5	TRBJ2-7	TRBD1	CASSYGTGLYEQYF	TGTGCCAGCAGTTACGGGACAGGGTTATACGAGCAGTACTTC
.	TRBV12-3/TRBV12-4	TRBJ2-5	.	CASSLSILANLRTETQYF	TGTGCCAGCAGTTTATCTATCCTGGCTAACCTCCGCACGGAGACCCAGTACTTC
many	TRBV4-1	TRBJ2-1	.	CASSQVRDYNEQFF	TGCGCCAGCAGCCAAGTTAGGGACTACAATGAGCAGTTCTTC
many	TRBV12-3/TRBV12-4	TRBJ2-3	.	CASSLRTASTDTQYF	TGTGCCAGCAGTCTAAGGACAGCCAGCACAGATACGCAGTATTTT
few	TRBV6-1	TRBJ1-4	TRBD1	CASSHVGQGEEKLFF	TGTGCCAGCAGTCATGTCGGACAGGGAGAGGAAAAACTGTTTTTT
many	TRBV3-1	TRBJ1-1	.	CASSHWTDTEAFF	TGTGCCAGCAGCCACTGGACAGACACTGAAGCTTTCTTT
few	TRBV6-5	TRBJ2-7	TRBD2	CASSYKRGGSYEQYF	TGTGCCAGCAGTTACAAACGGGGGGGCTCCTACGAGCAGTACTTC
many	TRBV30	TRBJ1-5	TRBD1	CAWSDRGKLNQPQHF	TGTGCCTGGAGTGACAGGGGCAAGCTAAATCAGCCCCAGCATTTT
.	TRBV7-6	TRBJ1-4	.	CASSQGRGREKLFF	TGTGCCAGCAGCCAGGGGAGGGGAAGGGAAAAACTGTTTTTT
many	TRBV7-3	TRBJ2-3	TRBD1	CASSPRDRGLSTDTQYF	TGTGCCAGCAGCCCACGGGACAGGGGGTTGAGCACAGATACGCAGTATTTT
few	TRBV9	TRBJ2-3	.	CASSVGGHTDTQYF	TGTGCCAGCAGCGTAGGAGGGCACACAGATACGCAGTATTTT
many	TRBV3-1	TRBJ2-7	.	CASSRVPGPRYEQYF	TGTGCCAGCAGCAGGGTACCGGGACCCCGCTACGAGCAGTACTTC
.	TRBV11-3	TRBJ2-5	TRBD2	CASSLDLREGPETQYF	TGTGCCAGCAGCTTAGATCTGCGGGAGGGTCCAGAGACCCAGTACTTC